This note documents a single T cell receptor beta chain sequence. These data are taken from a study of blood T cell repertoires in COVID-19. Study details: Researchers got acute and convalescent COVID-19 samples from the United States, Italy and Spain. The analysed material was cDNA or gDNA that came from T cells, B-cell-depleted T cells, or PBMCs.

CDR3 length equals 11 residues. As handled by the study authors: Amplification with reference gene primers provided the estimates of nucleated cell counts. Data came from immunoSEQ multiplex PCR; TCRdb stores just in-frame clones and leaves some out. Clone size and the V and J calls come from that table; the DNA yielded D and trimming. The sample includes about 150,000 clones, 82% of them seen just once. The specimen was peripheral blood. This chain links TRBV21-1 with TRBJ2-1; TRBD1, the table's D call, was not compared with the DNA. TRBV21-1 is described as a pseudogene. The sequence was collected from a human donor with acute or convalescent COVID-19. The donor label of this sample is uncertain. The CDR3 DNA reads TGTGCCAGCAGGTTTACAGGGGGGGAGTTCTTC. Translation gives CASRFTGGEFF.